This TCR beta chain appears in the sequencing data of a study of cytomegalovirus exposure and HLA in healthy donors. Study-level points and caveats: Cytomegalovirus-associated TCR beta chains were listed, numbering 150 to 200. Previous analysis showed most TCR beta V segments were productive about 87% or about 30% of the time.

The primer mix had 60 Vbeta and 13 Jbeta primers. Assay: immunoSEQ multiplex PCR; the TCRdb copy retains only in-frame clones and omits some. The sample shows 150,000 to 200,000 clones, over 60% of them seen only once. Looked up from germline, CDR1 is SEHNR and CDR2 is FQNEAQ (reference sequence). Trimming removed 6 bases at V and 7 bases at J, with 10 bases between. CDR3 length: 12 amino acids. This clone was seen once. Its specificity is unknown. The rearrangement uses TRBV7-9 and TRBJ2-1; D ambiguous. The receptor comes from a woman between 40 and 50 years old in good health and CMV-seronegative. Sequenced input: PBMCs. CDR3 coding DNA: TGTGCCAGCAGAAGAGAGGCAAATGAGCAGTTCTTC. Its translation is CASRREANEQFF.